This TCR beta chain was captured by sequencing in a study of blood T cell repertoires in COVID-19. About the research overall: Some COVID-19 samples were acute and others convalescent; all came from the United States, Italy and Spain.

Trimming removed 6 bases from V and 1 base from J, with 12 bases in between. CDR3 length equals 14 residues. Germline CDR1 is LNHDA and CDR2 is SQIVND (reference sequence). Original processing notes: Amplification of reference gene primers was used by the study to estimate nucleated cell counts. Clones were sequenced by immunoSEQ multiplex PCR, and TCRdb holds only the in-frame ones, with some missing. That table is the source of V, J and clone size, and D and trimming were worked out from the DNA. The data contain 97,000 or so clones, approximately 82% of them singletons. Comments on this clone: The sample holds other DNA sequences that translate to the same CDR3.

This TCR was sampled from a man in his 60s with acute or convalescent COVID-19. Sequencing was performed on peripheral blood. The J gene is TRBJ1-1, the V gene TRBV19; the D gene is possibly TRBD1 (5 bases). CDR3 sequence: CASSTVQGNTEAFF. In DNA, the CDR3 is TGTGCCAGTAGCACAGTTCAGGGGAACACTGAAGCTTTCTTT.